This is a list of T cell receptor beta chains from one sample in a study of blood T cell repertoires in COVID-19. Assay: immunoSEQ multiplex PCR; the TCRdb copy retains only in-frame clones and omits some. The profile shows fewer than 200,000 clones, 70% to 90% of them singletons. Material: peripheral blood. Receptors originate from a man between 35 and 55 years old with active or convalescent COVID-19. CDR3s include the opening cysteine and the closing phenylalanine or tryptophan. Fields, in order: J gene, D gene, clone size, V gene, CDR3 protein, CDR3 DNA. The D gene is left open where the match is weak. Clone size is given for some rows only: seen once, a few or many times, or a class if the clone is expanded.

TRBJ1-2	TRBD1	.	TRBV4-1	CASSQDLQGAWGYTF	TGCGCCAGCAGCCAAGATCTTCAGGGGGCTTGGGGCTACACCTTC
TRBJ1-2	.	.	TRBV13	CASSSRVRGADGYTF	TGTGCCAGCAGCTCCCGAGTTCGGGGGGCAGATGGCTACACCTTC
TRBJ2-3	TRBD1	.	TRBV7-9	CASSALGQSHMLDTQYF	TGTGCCAGCAGCGCATTGGGACAGTCGCACATGTTAGATACGCAGTATTTT
TRBJ2-1	TRBD2	.	TRBV30	CAWEPSGRFNEQFF	TGTGCCTGGGAACCTAGCGGGAGGTTCAATGAGCAGTTCTTC
TRBJ1-1	.	.	TRBV28	CASSSSGYRTEAFF	TGTGCCAGCAGTTCGAGTGGTTACAGAACTGAAGCTTTCTTT
TRBJ1-2	.	.	TRBV18	CASSPRGELYGYTF	TGTGCCAGCTCACCACGGGGGGAACTTTATGGCTACACCTTC
TRBJ1-1	.	.	TRBV28	CASTRGGLLNTEAFF	TGTGCCAGCACCCGCGGGGGACTCTTGAACACTGAAGCTTTCTTT
TRBJ1-4	TRBD1	.	TRBV4-3	CASSPGQENEKLFF	TGCGCCAGCAGCCCTGGACAGGAAAATGAAAAACTGTTTTTT
TRBJ1-1	.	once	TRBV29-1	CSVVGGGTEAFF	TGCAGCGTTGTAGGGGGTGGAACTGAAGCTTTCTTT
TRBJ1-1	.	once	TRBV5-1	CASSLGWGEKTEAFF	TGCGCCAGCAGCTTGGGTTGGGGAGAGAAGACTGAAGCTTTCTTT
TRBJ1-5	TRBD1	.	TRBV19	CASSINRGASNQPQHF	TGTGCCAGTAGTATTAACAGGGGTGCCAGCAATCAGCCCCAGCATTTT
TRBJ2-5	.	.	TRBV6-5	CASSYGFVANQETQYF	TGTGCCAGCAGTTACGGTTTCGTAGCTAACCAAGAGACCCAGTACTTC
TRBJ2-5	.	.	TRBV19	CASSIYPYRETQYF	TGTGCCAGTAGTATTTATCCGTATAGAGAGACCCAGTACTTC
TRBJ2-1	.	.	TRBV19	CASSPTGISYNEQFF	TGTGCCAGTAGTCCCACAGGAATCTCCTACAATGAGCAGTTCTTC
TRBJ1-4	.	once	TRBV28	CASSLIQGNEKLFF	TGTGCCAGCAGTTTAATACAGGGTAATGAAAAACTGTTTTTT
TRBJ2-7	.	.	TRBV7-6	CASSSRSESIYEQYF	TGTGCCAGCAGCTCCCGCAGTGAATCAATTTACGAGCAGTACTTC
TRBJ2-1	.	.	TRBV19	CASSSWSSYNEQFF	TGTGCCAGTAGTTCCTGGAGCTCCTACAATGAGCAGTTCTTC
TRBJ1-3	.	.	TRBV28	CASSLTLRVLTGNTIYF	TGTGCCAGCAGTTTAACGCTCAGGGTACTAACCGGAAACACCATATATTTT
TRBJ1-2	TRBD1	.	TRBV6-5	CASSRDREDYGYTF	TGTGCCAGCAGTCGGGACAGGGAGGACTATGGCTACACCTTC
TRBJ2-3	.	.	TRBV7-8	CASSLGGDLAPDTQYF	TGTGCCAGCAGCTTAGGGGGGGACTTAGCCCCAGATACGCAGTATTTT
TRBJ1-6	TRBD1	once	TRBV6-6	CASRDGDSNSPLHF	TGTGCCAGCAGGGACGGGGACAGCAATTCACCCCTCCACTTT
TRBJ2-5	.	.	TRBV24-1	CATSGRQFQETQYF	TGTGCCACCAGTGGCAGACAGTTCCAAGAGACCCAGTACTTC
TRBJ1-3	.	.	TRBV5-1	CASSFMGGGSGNTIYF	TGCGCCAGCAGCTTCATGGGAGGAGGCTCTGGAAACACCATATATTTT
TRBJ1-1	TRBD1	.	TRBV27	CASSIRPGQLYTEAFF	TGTGCCAGCAGTATTAGACCGGGACAGCTATACACTGAAGCTTTCTTT
TRBJ2-2	.	.	TRBV29-1	CSVEDLAGNTGELFF	TGCAGCGTTGAAGATTTGGCAGGGAACACCGGGGAGCTGTTTTTT
TRBJ2-3	TRBD2	.	TRBV13	CASSLRFSGSSDTQYF	TGTGCCAGCAGCTTACGGTTTAGCGGGAGCTCAGATACGCAGTATTTT